The 24 T cell receptor beta chains below all came from one sample that was sequenced in a study of T cell repertoires in cytomegalovirus infection. TCRdb re-called the reads through MiXCR, storing one row per CDR3 protein. The sample yields hundreds of thousands of distinct CDR3 sequences, roughly 30% seen once. No antigen has been identified for these receptors. This sample comprised cultured CD8+ T cells from PBMCs, obtained from culture after CMV antigen stimulation. Every receptor here comes from a human donor in good health (CMV status not recorded). Some clones in this sample may be carry-over from other donors' samples.

The chain couples TRBV14 to TRBJ1-6; D may be TRBD1 (5 bases). The V gene lost 1 base and the J gene lost 4 bases, with 8 bases spanning the gap. The CDR3 loop spans 15 amino acids. Germline CDR1 reads SGHDN; CDR2 reads FVKESK. CDR3 in amino acids: CASSQVGTYNSPLHF. CDR3 bases: TGTGCCAGCAGCCAAGTGGGGACTTATAATTCACCCCTCCACTTT.

The V and J genes are TRBV5-5 and TRBJ1-1; D is unresolved. Germline assignment: CDR1 SGHKS and CDR2 YYEKEE (reference sequence). Trimming shortened V by 3 bases and J by 1 base, and 13 bases separated the two germline ends. CDR3 length equals 15 residues. CDR3 amino acids: CASSWTPGGNTEAFF. CDR3 bases: TGTGCCAGCAGCTGGACCCCAGGAGGGAACACTGAAGCTTTCTTT.

This clonotype was counted a few times. The J gene is TRBJ2-7, the V gene TRBV7-9; 9 positions agree with TRBD1. The CDR3 is made up of 14 amino acids. The V and J ends lost 5 bases and 6 bases, in that order; junction bases with no gene match: 8. The V gene's germline CDR1 is SEHNR and CDR2 FQNEAQ (reference sequence). CDR3 region: CASSPPLGQGEQYF. The CDR3 nucleotides are TGTGCCAGCAGCCCACCTTTGGGACAGGGCGAGCAGTACTTC.

As regards this clonotype: A much bigger clone sits one base away, suggesting this may be a read error. V usage is TRBV12-3 or TRBV12-4 and J usage is TRBJ2-1; D may match TRBD1 or TRBD2 (5 bases each). The CDR3 runs to 14 residues. The CDR3 loop is CASTFPGTRDEQLF. Here the CDR3 DNA reads TGTGCCAGCACTTTCCCCGGGACGAGGGATGAGCAGTTGTTC.

The gene calls are TRBV7-9 and TRBJ2-7, with TRBD2 as a possible D gene (5 bases). CDR1 is SEHNR and CDR2 is FQNEAQ in the germline V gene (reference sequence). The CDR3 sequence is 15 residues long. V dropped 0 bases and J dropped 3 bases, with 12 bases sitting between them. The DNA for the CDR3 is TGTGCCAGCAGCTTAGCCTCCGGGGTAGGCTACGAGCAGTACTTC. Amino acid sequence: CASSLASGVGYEQYF.

This clonotype has a handful of counts. The chain employs TRBV6-6 and TRBJ1-2, with D possibly TRBD1 on 5 matching bases. The CDR3 loop spans 14 amino acids. The germline gives CDR1 MNHNY, CDR2 SVGAGI (reference sequence). V lost 1 base and J 5 bases, leaving 11 bases between the germline ends. The CDR3 region is CASSYWGSEYGYTF. CDR3 coding DNA: TGTGCCAGCAGTTACTGGGGCAGCGAGTATGGCTACACCTTC.

J is TRBJ2-1 and V is TRBV19; TRBD2 might be the D (6 bases). With 3 bases removed from V and 2 bases from J, the gap between germline ends came to 11 bases. This CDR3 contains 15 residues. From germline, CDR1 is LNHDA and CDR2 SQIVND (reference sequence). The CDR3: CASSILGGTYNEQFF. Here the CDR3 DNA reads TGTGCCAGTAGTATCCTCGGGGGTACCTACAATGAGCAGTTCTTC.

The chain is built from TRBV15 and TRBJ1-1, with 10 positions matching TRBD1. With V trimmed by 3 bases and J by 4 bases, 5 bases remained unmatched. This CDR3 has 15 residues. CDR1 is LNHNV and CDR2 is YYDKDF in the germline V gene (reference sequence). CDR3: CATSRSDRGVTEAFF. The DNA of the CDR3 is TGTGCCACCAGCAGGTCGGACAGGGGGGTCACTGAAGCTTTCTTT.

For the CDR3, the DNA is TGTGCCAGCAGCCCCGGTGGTAGCGGGGTGCTATACAATGAGCAGTTCTTC. Encoded protein: CASSPGGSGVLYNEQFF. The rearrangement uses TRBV6-2 or TRBV6-3 and TRBJ2-1, with TRBD2 identical over 8 bases. In germline, CDR1 is MNHEY, CDR2 SVGEGT. V was pared by 6 bases and J by 4 bases, with 14 bases of the junction left unmatched. The CDR3 is 17 amino acids.

This chain connects TRBV6-5 to TRBJ2-3; no clear D. V gave up 0 bases and J gave up 9 bases, with 10 bases separating them. Germline V lookup: CDR1 MNHEY, CDR2 SVGAGI. This CDR3 is 13 amino acids long. CDR3 protein: CASSYSVGKTQYF. CDR3 in DNA: TGTGCCAGCAGTTACTCTGTGGGGAAGACGCAGTATTTT.

This chain links TRBV13 with TRBJ2-1; TRBD2 agrees at 9 bases. Germline values: CDR1 PRHDT, CDR2 FYEKMQ (reference sequence). The CDR3 contains 16 residues. The ends lost 4 bases at V and 3 bases at J; junction bases unmatched: 7. The CDR3 nucleotides read TGTGCCAGCAGCTCCGATAGCGGGGGCCGCTACAATGAGCAGTTCTTC. Its translation: CASSSDSGGRYNEQFF. The full variable domain, in which reference TRBV13 and TRBJ2-1 provide the parts outside the CDR3, is AAGVIQSPRHLIKEKRETATLKCYPIPRHDTVYWYQQGPGQDPQFLISFYEKMQSDKGSIPDRFSAQQFSDYHSELNMSSLELGDSALYFCASSSDSGGRYNEQFFGPGTRLTVL.

At least ten counts were recorded for this clonotype. The chain links TRBV11-2 to TRBJ1-1; possible D gene TRBD1, 5 bases. The germline CDR1 and CDR2 sequences are SGHAT and FQNNGV. V lost 1 base, J lost 2 bases, and 8 bases lay in between. The CDR3 is 14 amino acids. The CDR3 nucleotides read TGTGCCAGCAGCTTAGCAGGGAGTAACACTGAAGCTTTCTTT. Encoded protein: CASSLAGSNTEAFF.

In this sample, this clonotype turned up a few times. The chain has TRBV27 and TRBJ2-3; possibly TRBD1 or TRBD2 for D (5 bases each). V lost 3 bases to trimming and J lost 1 base, with 11 bases between them. The CDR3 length is 15 residues. The germline gives CDR1 MNHEY, CDR2 SMNVEV (reference sequence). CDR3 sequence: CASSFSGPGTDTQYF. The CDR3 DNA sequence: TGTGCCAGCAGTTTCTCGGGGCCTGGCACAGATACGCAGTATTTT.

The chain couples TRBV20-1 to TRBJ1-1, with D perhaps matching TRBD1 (5 bases). This CDR3 is built from 13 residues. CDR1 and CDR2 from the germline V gene are DFQATT and SNEGSKA (reference sequence). The germline V and J ends were trimmed by 3 bases and 1 base, with 9 bases remaining between them. CDR3 protein: CSASTQANTEAFF. In DNA, the CDR3 is TGCAGTGCTAGTACACAGGCGAACACTGAAGCTTTCTTT.

In this sample, this clonotype turned up many times. This rearrangement joins TRBV27 to TRBJ1-6; 7 bases agree with TRBD1. The ends lost 4 bases at V and 9 bases at J; junction bases unmatched: 6. This CDR3 is 14 amino acids long. Germline V lookup: CDR1 MNHEY, CDR2 SMNVEV (reference sequence). The CDR3 DNA sequence: TGTGCCAGCAGTTATGGACAGGCGATTTCACCCCTCCACTTT. It yields the protein CASSYGQAISPLHF.

In this sample, this clonotype turned up many times. V and J are TRBV15 and TRBJ2-1; no clear D gene. The CDR3 runs 14 residues. The germline CDR1 and CDR2 sequences are LNHNV and YYDKDF (reference sequence). The V end lost 3 bases, the J end lost 8 bases, and 14 bases lay between the germline ends. CDR3 DNA: TGTGCCACCAGCAGGTTCAGTCGTTTAGATGAGCAGTTCTTC. The encoded protein is CATSRFSRLDEQFF.

This clonotype occurred a few times. CDR3 DNA: TGTGCCAGCAGTTACTACCGGACAGCCTCCTACGAGCAGTACTTC. It is translated as CASSYYRTASYEQYF. The genes are TRBV6-5 and TRBJ2-7; D possibly corresponds to TRBD1 (6 bases). This CDR3 is 15 amino acids long. The V and J ends lost 1 base and 0 bases respectively, with 10 bases between them. Germline values: CDR1 MNHEY, CDR2 SVGAGI.

The sample holds a few counts of this clonotype. The rearrangement links TRBV6-1 to TRBJ1-1, with D possibly matching TRBD1 (5 bases). Trimming stripped 7 bases from V and 0 bases from J, with 12 bases between. Germline V gene sequence: CDR1 MNHNS, CDR2 SASEGT. The CDR3 spans 14 residues. CDR3 bases: TGTGCCAGCATAGACAGCCTTATGAACACTGAAGCTTTCTTT. Protein: CASIDSLMNTEAFF.

About this clonotype: One end of the junction fails to match germline, which may point to a read error. CDR3 amino acids: CANSPRLAGGTGMADTQYF. The CDR3 nucleotides are TGTGCCAACAGCCCAAGACTAGCGGGGGGGACCGGCATGGCAGATACGCAGTATTTT. V is TRBV3-1 and J is TRBJ2-3; TRBD2 agrees at 14 bases. Germline values: CDR1 LGHDT, CDR2 YNNKEL (reference sequence). This CDR3 has 19 amino acids.

The V call is TRBV10-3, the J call TRBJ2-1; D is perhaps TRBD1 or TRBD2 (6 bases each). Trimming removed 0 bases at V and 5 bases at J, with 17 bases between. Germline lookup yields CDR1 ENHRY and CDR2 SYGVKD. The CDR3 has 17 residues. CDR3 bases: TGTGCCATCAGTGAGTCGAATTGGGGGGCATGGGACAATGAGCAGTTCTTC. Translation: CAISESNWGAWDNEQFF.

The rearrangement links TRBV4-1 to TRBJ2-1; D may be TRBD1 (6 bases). CDR1 is MGHRA, CDR2 YSYEKL, per germline. The length of the CDR3 is 16 residues. V shed 4 bases and J shed 2 bases, with 15 bases lying between them. The CDR3 region is CASSPRPDRPYNEQFF. CDR3 DNA: TGCGCCAGCAGCCCGCGACCTGACAGGCCCTACAATGAGCAGTTCTTC.

The sample holds many counts of this clonotype. The chain combines TRBV7-8 with TRBJ2-5; D is ambiguous. Germline CDR1 is SGHVS and CDR2 is FQNEAQ. The CDR3 consists of 13 residues. V was trimmed by 5 bases and J by 5 bases, leaving 12 bases between them. CDR3 DNA: TGTGCCAGCAGCCCAAGACTGGCCGAGACCCAGTACTTC. It is translated as CASSPRLAETQYF.

This sequence joins TRBV2 and TRBJ1-1; D might be TRBD1 (5 bases). The CDR3 has 16 residues. Germline V gene data show CDR1 as SNHLY and CDR2 as FYNNEI. V was cut by 0 bases and J by 7 bases, with 18 bases left in between. The CDR3 region has the DNA TGTGCCAGCAGTGAAGCGTTCGGGGGAATCGATGGTGAAGCTTTCTTT. Residues: CASSEAFGGIDGEAFF. Variable domain in full (rest from reference TRBV2 and TRBJ1-1): EPEVTQTPSHQVTQMGQEVILRCVPISNHLYFYWYRQILGQKVEFLVSFYNNEISEKSEIFDDQFSVERPDGSNFTLKIRSTKLEDSAMYFCASSEAFGGIDGEAFFGQGTRLTVV.

A few counts support this clonotype. CDR3 bases: TGTGCCAGCAGCCCCCAAGGGGTCTCCTACGAGCAGTACTTC. It specifies CASSPQGVSYEQYF. The V call is TRBV7-9, the J call TRBJ2-7, with D possibly being TRBD1 (5 bases). Germline assignment: CDR1 SEHNR and CDR2 FQNEAQ (reference sequence). V lost 5 bases and J lost 0, with 11 bases in between. The CDR3 is 14 amino acids.